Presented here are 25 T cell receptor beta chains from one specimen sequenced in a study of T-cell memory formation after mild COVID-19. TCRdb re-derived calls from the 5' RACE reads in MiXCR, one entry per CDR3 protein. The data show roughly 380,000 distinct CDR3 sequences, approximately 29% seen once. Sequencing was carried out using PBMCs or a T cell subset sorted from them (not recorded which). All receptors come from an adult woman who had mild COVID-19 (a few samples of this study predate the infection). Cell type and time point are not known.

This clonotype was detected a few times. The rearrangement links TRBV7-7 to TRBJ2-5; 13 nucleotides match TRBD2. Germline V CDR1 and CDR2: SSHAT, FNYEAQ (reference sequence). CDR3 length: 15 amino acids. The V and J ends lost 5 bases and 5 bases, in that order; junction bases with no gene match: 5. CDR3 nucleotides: TGTGCCAGCAGCCACAGACTAGCGGGGGGCGAGACCCAGTACTTC. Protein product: CASSHRLAGGETQYF.

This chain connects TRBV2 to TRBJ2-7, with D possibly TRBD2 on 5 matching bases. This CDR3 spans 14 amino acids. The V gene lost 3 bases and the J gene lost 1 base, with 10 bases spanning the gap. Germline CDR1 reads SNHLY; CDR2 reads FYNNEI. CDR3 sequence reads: CASSEKEVSYEQYF. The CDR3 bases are TGTGCCAGCAGTGAGAAGGAGGTTTCCTACGAGCAGTACTTC.

The CDR3 reads CASSKGLAGDREQFF. CDR3 in DNA: TGCGCCAGCAGCAAAGGGCTAGCGGGGGATCGGGAGCAGTTCTTC. The chain employs TRBV4-1 and TRBJ2-1; TRBD2 matches at 10 bases. V was clipped by 5 bases and J by 10 bases; unmatched bases: 11. Germline CDR1 is MGHRA and CDR2 is YSYEKL. The CDR3 consists of 15 residues.

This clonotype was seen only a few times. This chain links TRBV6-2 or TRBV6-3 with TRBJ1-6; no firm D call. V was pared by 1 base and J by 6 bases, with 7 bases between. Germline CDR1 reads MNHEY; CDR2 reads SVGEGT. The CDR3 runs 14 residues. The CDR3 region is CASSYLRVNSPLHF. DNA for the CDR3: TGTGCCAGCAGTTACTTAAGGGTTAATTCACCCCTCCACTTT.

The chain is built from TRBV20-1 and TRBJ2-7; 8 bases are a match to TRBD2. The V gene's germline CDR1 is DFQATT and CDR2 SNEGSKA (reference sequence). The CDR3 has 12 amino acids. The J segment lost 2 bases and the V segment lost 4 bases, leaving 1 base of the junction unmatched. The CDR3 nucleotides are TGCAGTGCTACGGGACTAGCCTACGAGCAGTACTTC. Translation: CSATGLAYEQYF.

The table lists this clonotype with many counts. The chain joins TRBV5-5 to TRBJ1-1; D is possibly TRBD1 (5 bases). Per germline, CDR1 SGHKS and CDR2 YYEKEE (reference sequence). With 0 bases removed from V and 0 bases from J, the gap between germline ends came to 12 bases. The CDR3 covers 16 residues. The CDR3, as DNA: TGTGCCAGCAGCTTGGGACAGAATCTCATGAACACTGAAGCTTTCTTT. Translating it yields CASSLGQNLMNTEAFF.

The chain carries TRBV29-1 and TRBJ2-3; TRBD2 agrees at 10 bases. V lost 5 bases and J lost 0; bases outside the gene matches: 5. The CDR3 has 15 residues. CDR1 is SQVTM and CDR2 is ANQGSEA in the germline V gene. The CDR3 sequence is CSVRLAGESTDTQYF. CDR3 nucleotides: TGCAGCGTTCGGCTAGCGGGAGAGAGCACAGATACGCAGTATTTT.

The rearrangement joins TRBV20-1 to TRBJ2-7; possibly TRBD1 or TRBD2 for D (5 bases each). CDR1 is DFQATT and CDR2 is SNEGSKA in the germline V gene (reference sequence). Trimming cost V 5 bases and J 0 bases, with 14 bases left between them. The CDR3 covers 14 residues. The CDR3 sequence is CSAPGAHFSYEQYF. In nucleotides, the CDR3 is TGCAGTGCTCCCGGGGCCCACTTCTCCTACGAGCAGTACTTC.

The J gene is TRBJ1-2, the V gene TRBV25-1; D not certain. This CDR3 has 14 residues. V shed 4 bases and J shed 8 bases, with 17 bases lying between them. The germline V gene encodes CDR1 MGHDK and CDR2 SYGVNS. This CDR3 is CASSALRGVTGYTF. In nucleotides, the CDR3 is TGTGCCAGCAGTGCTCTCCGTGGGGTAACCGGCTACACCTTC.

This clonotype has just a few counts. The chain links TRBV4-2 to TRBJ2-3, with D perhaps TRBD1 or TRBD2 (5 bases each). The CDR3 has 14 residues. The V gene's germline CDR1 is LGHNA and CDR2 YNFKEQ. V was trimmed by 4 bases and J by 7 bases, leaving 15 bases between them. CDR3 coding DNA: TGTGCCAGCAGCCCGACTTATCCGGGACATACGCAGTATTTT. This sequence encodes CASSPTYPGHTQYF.

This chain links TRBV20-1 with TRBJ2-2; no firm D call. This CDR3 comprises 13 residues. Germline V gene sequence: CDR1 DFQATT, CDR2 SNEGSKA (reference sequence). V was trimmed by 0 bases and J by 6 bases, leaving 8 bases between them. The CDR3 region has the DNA TGCAGTGCTAGAGAGAAAAGGGCCGGGGAGCTGTTTTTT. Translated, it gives CSAREKRAGELFF.

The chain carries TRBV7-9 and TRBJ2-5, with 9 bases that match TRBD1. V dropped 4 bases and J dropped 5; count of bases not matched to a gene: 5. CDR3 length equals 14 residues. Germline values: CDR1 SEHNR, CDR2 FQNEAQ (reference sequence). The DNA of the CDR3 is TGTGCCAGCAGCTCACAGGGGGCCGGCGAGACCCAGTACTTC. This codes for CASSSQGAGETQYF.

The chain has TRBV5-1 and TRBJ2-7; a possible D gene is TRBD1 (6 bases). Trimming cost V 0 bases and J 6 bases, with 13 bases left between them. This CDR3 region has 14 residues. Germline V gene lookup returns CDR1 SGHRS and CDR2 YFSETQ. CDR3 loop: CASSLDRGYGEQYF. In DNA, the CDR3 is TGCGCCAGCAGCTTGGATAGGGGGTACGGCGAGCAGTACTTC.

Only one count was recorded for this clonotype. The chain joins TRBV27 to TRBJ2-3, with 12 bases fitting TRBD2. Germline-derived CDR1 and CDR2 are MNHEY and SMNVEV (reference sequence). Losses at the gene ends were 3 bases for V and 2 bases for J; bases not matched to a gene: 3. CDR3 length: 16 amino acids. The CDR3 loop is CASSFLAGGDTDTQYF. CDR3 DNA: TGTGCCAGCAGTTTTCTAGCGGGGGGGGACACAGATACGCAGTATTTT.

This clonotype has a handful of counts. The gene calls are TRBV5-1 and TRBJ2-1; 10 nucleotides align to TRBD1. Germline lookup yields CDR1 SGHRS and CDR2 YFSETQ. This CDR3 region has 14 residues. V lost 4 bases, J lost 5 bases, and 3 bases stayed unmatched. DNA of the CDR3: TGCGCCAGCAGCCTGGGACAGGGGCACAATGAGCAGTTCTTC. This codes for CASSLGQGHNEQFF.

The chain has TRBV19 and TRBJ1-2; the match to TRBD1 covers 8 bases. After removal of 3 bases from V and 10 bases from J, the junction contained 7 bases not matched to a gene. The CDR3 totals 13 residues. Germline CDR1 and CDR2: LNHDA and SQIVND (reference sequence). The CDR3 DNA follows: TGTGCCAGTAGTATGAGGACAGGGCTCTACTACACCTTC. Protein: CASSMRTGLYYTF.

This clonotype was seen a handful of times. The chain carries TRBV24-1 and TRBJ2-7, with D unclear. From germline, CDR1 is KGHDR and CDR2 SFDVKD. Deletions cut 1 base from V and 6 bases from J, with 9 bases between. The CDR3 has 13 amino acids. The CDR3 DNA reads TGTGCCACCAGTGATTTTGGGCTCTGCGAGCAGTACTTC. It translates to CATSDFGLCEQYF.

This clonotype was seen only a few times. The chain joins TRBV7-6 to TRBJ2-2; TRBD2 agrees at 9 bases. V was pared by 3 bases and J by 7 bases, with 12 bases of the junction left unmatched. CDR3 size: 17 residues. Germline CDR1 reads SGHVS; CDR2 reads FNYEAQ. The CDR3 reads CASSFAGGPTRIGELFF. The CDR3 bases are TGTGCCAGCAGCTTTGCGGGAGGGCCCACTAGGATCGGGGAGCTGTTTTTT. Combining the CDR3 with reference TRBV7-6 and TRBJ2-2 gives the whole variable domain GAGVSQSPRYKVTKRGQDVALRCDPISGHVSLYWYRQALGQGPEFLTYFNYEAQQDKSGLPNDRFSAERPEGSISTLTIQRTEQRDSAMYRCASSFAGGPTRIGELFFGEGSRLTVL.

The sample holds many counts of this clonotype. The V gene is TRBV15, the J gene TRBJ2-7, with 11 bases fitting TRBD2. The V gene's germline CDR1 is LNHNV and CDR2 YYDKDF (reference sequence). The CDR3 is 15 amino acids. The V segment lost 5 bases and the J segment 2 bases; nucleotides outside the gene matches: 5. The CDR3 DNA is TGTGCCACCAGCCCCACGGGACTAGCGGCCTACGAGCAGTACTTC. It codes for CATSPTGLAAYEQYF.

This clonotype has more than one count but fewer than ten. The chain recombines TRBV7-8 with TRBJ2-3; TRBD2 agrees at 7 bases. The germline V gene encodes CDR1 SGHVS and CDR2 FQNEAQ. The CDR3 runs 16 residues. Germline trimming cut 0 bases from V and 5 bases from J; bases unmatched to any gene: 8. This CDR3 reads CASSLALAGEGDTQYF. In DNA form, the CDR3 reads TGTGCCAGCAGCTTAGCGCTGGCGGGGGAAGGAGATACGCAGTATTTT.

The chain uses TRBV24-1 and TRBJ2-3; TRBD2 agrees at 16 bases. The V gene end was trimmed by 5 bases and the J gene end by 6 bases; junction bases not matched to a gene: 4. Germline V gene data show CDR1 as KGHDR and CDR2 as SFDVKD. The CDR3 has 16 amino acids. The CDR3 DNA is TGTGCCACCAGTGGGGGACTAGCGGGGGGGCAGGATACGCAGTATTTT. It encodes CATSGGLAGGQDTQYF.

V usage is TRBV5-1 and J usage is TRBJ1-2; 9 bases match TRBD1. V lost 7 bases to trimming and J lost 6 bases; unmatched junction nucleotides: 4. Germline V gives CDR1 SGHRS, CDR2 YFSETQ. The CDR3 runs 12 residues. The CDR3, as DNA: TGCGCCAGCCGACAGGGGGGCCATGGCTACACCTTC. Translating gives CASRQGGHGYTF.

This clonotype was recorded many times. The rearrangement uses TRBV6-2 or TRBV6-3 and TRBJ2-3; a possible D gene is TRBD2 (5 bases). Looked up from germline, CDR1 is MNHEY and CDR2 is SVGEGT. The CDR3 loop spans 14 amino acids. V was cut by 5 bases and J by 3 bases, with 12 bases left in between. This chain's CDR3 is CASSPGFTTDTQYF. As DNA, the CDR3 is TGTGCCAGCAGTCCGGGATTTACGACAGATACGCAGTATTTT.

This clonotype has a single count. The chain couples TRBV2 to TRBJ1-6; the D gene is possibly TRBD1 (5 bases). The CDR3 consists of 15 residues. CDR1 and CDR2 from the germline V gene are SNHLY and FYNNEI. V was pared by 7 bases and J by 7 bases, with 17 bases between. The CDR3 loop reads CASMAPQGYNSPLHF. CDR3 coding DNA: TGTGCCAGCATGGCCCCCCAGGGTTACAATTCACCCCTCCACTTT.

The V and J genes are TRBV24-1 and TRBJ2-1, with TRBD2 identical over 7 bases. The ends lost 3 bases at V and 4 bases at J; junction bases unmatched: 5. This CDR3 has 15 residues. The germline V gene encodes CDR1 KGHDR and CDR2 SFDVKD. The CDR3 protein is CATSDRAGDYNEQFF. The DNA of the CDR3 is TGTGCCACCAGTGATCGCGCGGGAGATTACAATGAGCAGTTCTTC.